The clone carrying this T cell receptor beta chain came up once. Its specificity is unknown. Sequencing was performed with immunoSEQ multiplex PCR; in TCRdb, only in-frame clones are kept and a portion is missing. The table shows some 40,000 clones, with 91% occurring only once. The sample comes from a study of OX40 agonist ivuxolimab in advanced cancers. Turning to the study itself: From roughly 20 to 79 years was the age range, with a mean of around 57 years, and nearly 85% were male. Overall study results and limits: The authors also found low normalized T-cell clonal expansion in some nonresponders.

The germline V gene encodes CDR1 SGDLS and CDR2 YYNGEE. The CDR3 contains 15 residues. With 3 bases removed from V and 6 bases from J, the gap between germline ends came to 16 bases. The TCR originated in an adult with an advanced solid tumor such as melanoma, head and neck, liver or kidney cancer. The V call is TRBV9, the J call TRBJ1-5; D possibly corresponds to TRBD1 (5 bases). The sequencing used CD4+ or CD8+ T cells sorted from blood, collected in a trial of the OX40 agonist ivuxolimab. Here the CDR3 reads CASSEGRGEGQPQHF. CDR3 sequence (DNA): TGTGCCAGCAGCGAGGGGAGGGGCGAGGGTCAGCCCCAGCATTTT.